Below are 32 T cell receptor beta chains sequenced from a single sample in a study of monozygotic twins with inflammatory bowel disease. For each CDR3 protein, TCRdb gives one entry from its re-call of the 5' RACE reads, without DNA. Its table lists more than 300,000 distinct CDR3 sequences. Specimen: blood. The receptor set was obtained from a human donor with ulcerative colitis or Crohn's disease, or a healthy co-twin of an affected twin (not recorded which).

V is TRBV20-1 and J is TRBJ2-1; the TCRdb D gene call, TRBD1, has no DNA to confirm it. The CDR3 is 14 amino acids. Germline CDR1 reads DFQATT; CDR2 reads SNEGSKA (reference sequence). The CDR3 is CSASSTGGWDEQFF.

The chain links TRBV12-3 or TRBV12-4 to TRBJ2-7. This CDR3 contains 13 residues. This chain's CDR3 is CASSPRQPYEQYF.

The CDR3 loop is CASSQDWLSAVRSQNTQYF. This sequence joins TRBV4-2 and TRBJ2-3. Germline V CDR1 and CDR2: LGHNA, YNFKEQ. The length of the CDR3 is 19 residues.

This chain uses TRBV5-1 with TRBJ2-7; no DNA is available, so the TRBD1 call from TCRdb remains unchecked. The CDR3 has 15 amino acids. Germline V gene sequence: CDR1 SGHRS, CDR2 YFSETQ. CDR3 region: CASSHTGGYSDEQYF.

The rearrangement joins TRBV5-5 to TRBJ2-6; the TRBD1 assignment by TCRdb is unverifiable without DNA. The CDR3 covers 16 residues. Germline V CDR1 and CDR2: SGHKS, YYEKEE (reference sequence). The CDR3 reads CASSSTGGSGANVLTF.

The chain's CDR3 is CASSSKSMASGEQYF. The gene calls are TRBV27 and TRBJ2-7. Germline-derived CDR1 and CDR2 are MNHEY and SMNVEV (reference sequence). This CDR3 is built from 15 residues.

The chain couples TRBV5-5 to TRBJ2-5; without DNA, the TCRdb call of TRBD1 cannot be checked. The CDR3 runs to 15 residues. CDR1 and CDR2 from the germline V gene are SGHKS and YYEKEE (reference sequence). CDR3: CASSDDRGHMETQYF.

The CDR3 region is CSARVLGYTDTQYF. This chain connects TRBV20-1 to TRBJ2-3. This CDR3 has 14 amino acids. Looked up from germline, CDR1 is DFQATT and CDR2 is SNEGSKA (reference sequence).

The rearrangement joins TRBV30 to TRBJ1-5; the D gene TCRdb calls, TRBD1, cannot be checked with no DNA. Germline V CDR1 and CDR2: GTSNPN, SVGIG (reference sequence). The CDR3 runs to 15 residues. CDR3 in amino acids: CAWRDRGRRNQPQHF.

This chain uses TRBV4-3 with TRBJ1-1; without DNA, the TCRdb call of TRBD1 cannot be checked. The germline CDR1 and CDR2 sequences are LGHNA and YSLEER. CDR3 size: 15 residues. The CDR3 loop is CASSQEDRRNTEAFF.

The gene calls are TRBV4-2 and TRBJ2-5; as DNA is missing, the TRBD2 call by TCRdb cannot be tested. Germline V lookup: CDR1 LGHNA, CDR2 YNFKEQ. The CDR3 contains 17 residues. The CDR3 here is CASSQLTSVGVQETQYF.

The chain recombines TRBV2 with TRBJ2-2; the D call of TRBD2 rests on TCRdb alone, since no DNA is present to check it. CDR3 size: 16 residues. Germline assignment: CDR1 SNHLY and CDR2 FYNNEI. The CDR3 sequence is CASSEMLAGGSGELFF.

The CDR3 spells CASSPRSGGSDEQFF. V usage is TRBV5-4 and J usage is TRBJ2-1; TCRdb proposes TRBD2, but this gene call is untestable without DNA. The CDR3 extends over 15 amino acids. Germline-derived CDR1 and CDR2 are SGHNT and YYREEE (reference sequence).

This chain connects TRBV20-1 to TRBJ2-7; without DNA, the TCRdb call of TRBD1 cannot be checked. The CDR3 totals 14 residues. The germline V gene encodes CDR1 DFQATT and CDR2 SNEGSKA (reference sequence). The CDR3 protein is CSARGGGRSYEQYF.

The chain is built from TRBV2 and TRBJ2-1; TCRdb reports TRBD2, a call that lacks DNA to check it against. The CDR3 runs to 18 residues. CDR1 is SNHLY, CDR2 FYNNEI, per germline. CDR3 amino acids: CASSEEIPGGASVHEQFF. Variable domain in full (rest from reference TRBV2 and TRBJ2-1): EPEVTQTPSHQVTQMGQEVILRCVPISNHLYFYWYRQILGQKVEFLVSFYNNEISEKSEIFDDQFSVERPDGSNFTLKIRSTKLEDSAMYFCASSEEIPGGASVHEQFFGPGTRLTVL.

V usage is TRBV7-2 and J usage is TRBJ2-3. The CDR3 contains 15 residues. Germline CDR1 is SGHTA and CDR2 is FQGNSA. This chain's CDR3 is CASRLPLGVGEGQYF.

This CDR3 is CASSQLTDNYNEQFF. The V call is TRBV4-3, the J call TRBJ2-1; lacking DNA, the TRBD1 call made by TCRdb goes unchecked. This CDR3 contains 15 residues. Germline-derived CDR1 and CDR2 are LGHNA and YSLEER.

The chain recombines TRBV6-2 or TRBV6-3 with TRBJ2-2; TCRdb lists TRBD1, though no DNA is available to test this call. CDR3 size: 18 residues. In germline, CDR1 is MNHEY, CDR2 SVGEGT. The CDR3 loop reads CASSYGLFRPGVTGELFF.

V is TRBV11-1 and J is TRBJ2-2; TCRdb reports TRBD1, a call that lacks DNA to check it against. Germline CDR1 SGHAT, CDR2 FQDESV (reference sequence). The CDR3 sequence is 15 residues long. CDR3 amino acids: CASRNGQPGTGELFF.

The V call is TRBV12-3 or TRBV12-4, the J call TRBJ2-3; the D call from TCRdb, TRBD2, cannot be confirmed without DNA. CDR3 length: 16 amino acids. The CDR3 loop reads CASSSARLAGVDTQYF.

V usage is TRBV7-9 and J usage is TRBJ1-6. From germline, CDR1 is SEHNR and CDR2 FQNEAQ (reference sequence). This CDR3 has 13 amino acids. CDR3 sequence: CASSLDLNSPLHF.

The chain links TRBV6-5 to TRBJ2-5. CDR3 length: 15 amino acids. Germline assignment: CDR1 MNHEY and CDR2 SVGAGI. The CDR3 is CASSYSMASQETQYF.

The chain is built from TRBV15 and TRBJ2-7; the D call from TCRdb, TRBD1, cannot be confirmed without DNA. Germline assignment: CDR1 LNHNV and CDR2 YYDKDF (reference sequence). The CDR3 extends over 15 amino acids. The CDR3 loop reads CATSRDRGVQGEQYF.

The chain is built from TRBV6-5 and TRBJ2-7; TCRdb indicates TRBD2, and absent DNA this call remains unverified. CDR1 and CDR2 from the germline V gene are MNHEY and SVGAGI. This CDR3 comprises 12 residues. The CDR3 protein is CASTPNPYEQYF.

The chain combines TRBV6-1 with TRBJ2-2; TCRdb gives TRBD1 as the D gene, but with no DNA this cannot be confirmed. Per the germline V gene, CDR1 is MNHNS and CDR2 is SASEGT. The length of the CDR3 is 15 residues. The CDR3 loop reads CASSRDRGLIGELFF.

CDR3 protein: CASTAGTGSREQYF. The rearrangement uses TRBV6-1 and TRBJ2-7; absent DNA, TCRdb's TRBD1 call cannot be checked. This CDR3 region has 14 residues. The germline gives CDR1 MNHNS, CDR2 SASEGT.

This chain links TRBV7-9 with TRBJ1-5; the D call of TRBD1 rests on TCRdb alone, since no DNA is present to check it. The CDR3 extends over 16 amino acids. Per germline, CDR1 SEHNR and CDR2 FQNEAQ (reference sequence). The CDR3 is CASSLGTGPRNQPQHF.

The rearrangement links TRBV7-2 to TRBJ2-5. CDR1 is SGHTA, CDR2 FQGNSA, per germline. This CDR3 has 14 amino acids. The CDR3 spells CASSLGWRQETQYF.

The V call is TRBV19, the J call TRBJ1-3; TCRdb picks TRBD1, but there is no DNA to check that call. The CDR3 contains 14 residues. Germline V lookup: CDR1 LNHDA, CDR2 SQIVND (reference sequence). The CDR3 protein is CASLDLRGVGTIYF.

The CDR3 protein is CASSLTVADTQYF. This chain links TRBV28 with TRBJ2-3; no DNA is available, so the TRBD1 call from TCRdb remains unchecked. This CDR3 contains 13 residues. CDR1 and CDR2 from the germline V gene are MDHEN and SYDVKM.

The genes are TRBV7-2 and TRBJ2-2; TCRdb's D gene call, TRBD1, goes unchecked for lack of DNA. Germline assignment: CDR1 SGHTA and CDR2 FQGNSA. The CDR3 extends over 17 amino acids. CDR3 amino acids: CASSRVGTGGTTGELFF.

V gene TRBV20-1 combines with J gene TRBJ2-5; TCRdb picks TRBD1, but there is no DNA to check that call. CDR3 length: 13 amino acids. The germline V gene encodes CDR1 DFQATT and CDR2 SNEGSKA (reference sequence). This chain's CDR3 is CSAIGTGVETQYF.